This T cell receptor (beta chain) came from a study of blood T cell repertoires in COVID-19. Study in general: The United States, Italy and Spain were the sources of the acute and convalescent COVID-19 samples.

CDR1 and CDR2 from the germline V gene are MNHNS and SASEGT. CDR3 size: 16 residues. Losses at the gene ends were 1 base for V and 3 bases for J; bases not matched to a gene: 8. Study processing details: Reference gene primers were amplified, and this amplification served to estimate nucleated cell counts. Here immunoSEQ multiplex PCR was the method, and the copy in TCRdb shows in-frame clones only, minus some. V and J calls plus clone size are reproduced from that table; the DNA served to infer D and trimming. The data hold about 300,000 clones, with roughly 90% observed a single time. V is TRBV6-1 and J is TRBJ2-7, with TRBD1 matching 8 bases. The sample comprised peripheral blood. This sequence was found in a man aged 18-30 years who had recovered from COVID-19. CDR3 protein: CASSEGADRAFYEQYF. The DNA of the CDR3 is TGTGCCAGCAGTGAAGGGGCGGACAGGGCGTTCTACGAGCAGTACTTC.